A single sample gave rise to the 27 T cell receptor beta chains below, sequenced in a study of blood T cell repertoires in COVID-19. This table comes from immunoSEQ multiplex PCR, and its TCRdb copy is limited to in-frame clones, with some not included. The table has fewer than 130,000 clones, 85% to 90% seen once; the top ten hold less than 40%. The sample comprised peripheral blood. All receptors come from an elderly woman with acute or convalescent COVID-19.

A word on this clone: Compared with germline, one end of the junction differs, possibly owing to a read error. This chain connects TRBV3-1 (or the pseudogene TRBV3-2) to TRBJ1-6; D is unclear. CDR1 LGHDT and CDR2 YNNKEL come from the germline V gene (reference sequence). This CDR3 is 14 amino acids long. The CDR3: CASSQSSYNLPLHF. DNA for the CDR3: TGTGCCAGCAGCCAAAGCTCCTATAATTTACCCCTCCACTTT.

This chain joins TRBV14 and TRBJ2-3; D is possibly TRBD2 (5 bases). Germline CDR1 and CDR2: SGHDN and FVKESK. The CDR3 spans 11 residues. Between the trimmed V and J ends, which lost 4 bases and 6 bases, there was a span of 5 bases. The CDR3: CASSRRDTQYF. CDR3 DNA sequence: TGTGCCAGCAGCCGGAGGGATACGCAGTATTTT.

The chain employs TRBV7-2 and TRBJ2-1; 9 bases match TRBD2. The trim removed 5 bases at V and 4 bases at J, leaving 6 bases unmatched. The CDR3 is made up of 15 amino acids. Per germline, CDR1 SGHTA and CDR2 FQGNSA. This CDR3 is CASSNGGGAYNEQFF. The CDR3 nucleotides read TGTGCCAGCAGCAACGGCGGGGGGGCTTACAATGAGCAGTTCTTC.

A few counts support this clone. The rearrangement joins TRBV24-1 to TRBJ2-1; a weak D match, TRBD2 (5 bases). The CDR3 is 16 amino acids. Trimming removed 0 bases at V and 1 base at J, with 9 bases between. CDR1 is KGHDR, CDR2 SFDVKD, per germline. The CDR3 reads CATSDLSSGSYNEQFF. The CDR3 coding sequence is TGTGCCACCAGTGATTTGTCTTCGGGATCCTACAATGAGCAGTTCTTC.

The rearrangement joins TRBV25-1 to TRBJ2-7, with a weak D call TRBD1 (7 bases). The CDR3 sequence is 13 residues long. V was shortened by 3 bases and J by 5 bases, with 11 bases between the two germline ends. Germline values: CDR1 MGHDK, CDR2 SYGVNS. CDR3 loop: CASSDTGEDEQYF. The CDR3 DNA sequence: TGTGCCAGCAGTGATACAGGGGAGGACGAGCAGTACTTC.

The V call is TRBV9, the J call TRBJ2-3; D is ambiguous. Trimming shortened V by 2 bases and J by 1 base, and 8 bases separated the two germline ends. Germline V gene data show CDR1 as SGDLS and CDR2 as YYNGEE. The CDR3 runs to 14 residues. CDR3 amino acids: CASSVDWGTDTQYF. CDR3 coding DNA: TGTGCCAGCAGCGTTGACTGGGGCACAGATACGCAGTATTTT.

J is TRBJ2-3 and V is TRBV5-1; 8 bases fit TRBD2. The CDR3 has 15 amino acids. CDR1 SGHRS and CDR2 YFSETQ come from the germline V gene. Trimming cost V 4 bases and J 2 bases; bases outside gene matches: 6. CDR3 sequence reads: CASSLRGGDTDTQYF. The CDR3 nucleotides read TGCGCCAGCAGCCTACGGGGGGGCGACACAGATACGCAGTATTTT.

The CDR3 bases are TGTGCCAGCAGCGTAGGGGAGCAAAGGAACACCGGGGAGCTGTTTTTT. It is translated as CASSVGEQRNTGELFF. This sequence joins TRBV9 and TRBJ2-2; possible D gene TRBD2, 5 bases. Germline V gene data show CDR1 as SGDLS and CDR2 as YYNGEE. The ends were cut back, 0 bases at V and 1 base at J, with 10 bases in the middle. The CDR3 sequence is 16 residues long.

The rearrangement uses TRBV10-2 and TRBJ2-7; TRBD1 aligns across 8 bases. CDR1 WSHSY and CDR2 SAAADI come from the germline V gene. After removal of 6 bases from V and 4 bases from J, the junction contained 8 bases not matched to a gene. This CDR3 spans 14 amino acids. The DNA of the CDR3 is TGCGCCAGCAGGGACGGACAGGGAGCGTACGAGCAGTACTTC. Encoded protein: CASRDGQGAYEQYF.

This chain links TRBV9 with TRBJ2-5, with D unresolved. Germline loops: CDR1 SGDLS, CDR2 YYNGEE. V gave up 2 bases and J gave up 4 bases, with 9 bases separating them. CDR3 size: 13 residues. In nucleotides, the CDR3 is TGTGCCAGCAGCGTCTCCCTTCGAGAGACCCAGTACTTC. Protein product: CASSVSLRETQYF.

The rearrangement links TRBV9 to TRBJ1-1; TRBD1 aligns across 9 bases. Germline lookup yields CDR1 SGDLS and CDR2 YYNGEE. Unmatched junction bases numbered 9, after V lost 2 bases and J lost 4 bases. This CDR3 contains 16 residues. The CDR3 sequence: CASSVKGQGLITEAFF. The CDR3 nucleotides read TGTGCCAGCAGCGTTAAGGGACAGGGATTGATCACTGAAGCTTTCTTT.

The table lists this clone with a few counts. J is TRBJ2-2 and V is TRBV5-1, with D tentatively TRBD1 (7 bases). This CDR3 is 15 amino acids long. V was trimmed by 5 bases and J by 0 bases, leaving 11 bases between them. Germline V gene data show CDR1 as SGHRS and CDR2 as YFSETQ. CDR3 sequence (DNA): TGCGCCAGCAGGCGGGACAGCCCGAACACCGGGGAGCTGTTTTTT. It encodes CASRRDSPNTGELFF.

This clone has more than one count but fewer than ten. The V call is TRBV6-6, the J call TRBJ1-1; 7 bases fit TRBD1. This CDR3 is 13 amino acids long. Germline CDR1 reads MNHNY; CDR2 reads SVGAGI (reference sequence). The V and J ends lost 6 bases and 3 bases, in that order; junction bases with no gene match: 4. CDR3 region: CASREDRDTEAFF. The CDR3 coding sequence is TGTGCCAGCAGGGAAGACAGGGACACTGAAGCTTTCTTT.

The rearrangement uses TRBV5-1 and TRBJ2-5; 13 nucleotides agree with TRBD2. CDR1 is SGHRS, CDR2 YFSETQ, per germline. V lost 1 base and J lost 5; bases outside the gene matches: 5. The CDR3 is 16 amino acids. CDR3 protein: CASSLKGLAGVETQYF. The CDR3 DNA follows: TGCGCCAGCAGCTTGAAAGGACTAGCGGGGGTCGAGACCCAGTACTTC.

This chain joins TRBV2 and TRBJ2-7, with 7 nucleotides matching TRBD2. Germline assignment: CDR1 SNHLY and CDR2 FYNNEI. This CDR3 spans 14 amino acids. V lost 4 bases and J lost 5; bases outside the gene matches: 8. For the CDR3, the DNA is TGTGCCAGCAGTGGCCTACGGGGGGAAAACGAGCAGTACTTC. Protein product: CASSGLRGENEQYF.

This clone came up once. The V call is TRBV5-1, the J call TRBJ2-6; 8 nucleotides align to TRBD2. The trim removed 4 bases at V and 3 bases at J, leaving 3 bases unmatched. The CDR3 length is 15 residues. Germline assignment: CDR1 SGHRS and CDR2 YFSETQ. The CDR3 is CASSAGGGGANVLTF. CDR3 sequence (DNA): TGCGCCAGCAGCGCGGGGGGCGGTGGGGCCAACGTCCTGACTTTC.

This clone was observed a few times. The chain is built from TRBV9 and TRBJ2-5; D gene uncertain. Germline V CDR1 and CDR2: SGDLS, YYNGEE. The V and J ends lost 2 bases and 2 bases respectively, with 7 bases between them. The CDR3 sequence is 13 residues long. The CDR3 sequence: CASSVQDQETQYF. CDR3 nucleotides: TGTGCCAGCAGCGTCCAGGATCAAGAGACCCAGTACTTC.

The chain has TRBV19 and TRBJ1-5, with D hard to call. Between the trimmed V and J ends, which lost 3 bases and 4 bases, there was a span of 13 bases. Germline V gives CDR1 LNHDA, CDR2 SQIVND (reference sequence). This CDR3 region has 15 residues. DNA of the CDR3: TGTGCCAGTAGTATGTACGGTGCCCCTAATCAGCCCCAGCATTTT. This encodes CASSMYGAPNQPQHF.

V gene TRBV18 combines with J gene TRBJ1-5; D remains unclear. CDR3 length: 14 amino acids. The V gene lost 2 bases and the J gene lost 3 bases, with 8 bases spanning the gap. Germline V gene data show CDR1 as KGHSH and CDR2 as LQKENI. In nucleotides, the CDR3 is TGTGCCAGCTCACCAGCCGAGGTCAATCAGCCCCAGCATTTT. It specifies CASSPAEVNQPQHF.

The chain combines TRBV18 with TRBJ1-6; D unclear. V lost 4 bases and J lost 6, with 4 bases in between. CDR1 is KGHSH, CDR2 LQKENI, per germline. This CDR3 has 12 residues. CDR3 sequence reads: CASSLLNSPLHF. CDR3 DNA sequence: TGTGCCAGCTCACTACTTAATTCACCCCTCCACTTT.

The J gene is TRBJ1-4, the V gene TRBV18; no reliable D call. The CDR3 runs 14 residues. From germline, CDR1 is KGHSH and CDR2 LQKENI. The V end was cut by 2 bases, the J end by 6 bases, with 10 bases between. CDR3 in DNA: TGTGCCAGCTCACCAATGGCAGGTGATGAAAAACTGTTTTTT. This gives the protein CASSPMAGDEKLFF. The complete variable domain, with remaining parts taken from reference TRBV18 and TRBJ1-4, reads NAGVMQNPRHLVRRRGQEARLRCSPMKGHSHVYWYRQLPEEGLKFMVYLQKENIIDESGMPKERFSAEFPKEGPSILRIQQVVRGDSAAYFCASSPMAGDEKLFFGSGTQLSVL.

Here the CDR3 DNA reads TGTGCCAGCAGCCGAGGGACAGGGGGCGGCCAGCCCCAGCATTTT. It specifies CASSRGTGGGQPQHF. The V call is TRBV3-1 (or the pseudogene TRBV3-2), the J call TRBJ1-5, with 12 positions matching TRBD1. Germline V CDR1 and CDR2: LGHDT, YNNKEL (reference sequence). V lost 4 bases to trimming and J lost 7 bases; unmatched junction nucleotides: 5. CDR3 size: 15 residues.

The CDR3 loop reads CASSLASGVLEKLFF. Here the CDR3 DNA reads TGCGCCAGCAGCTTGGCCTCGGGGGTTTTGGAAAAACTGTTTTTT. This sequence joins TRBV5-1 and TRBJ1-4, with D tentatively TRBD1 (5 bases). Germline V gene lookup returns CDR1 SGHRS and CDR2 YFSETQ. V was clipped by 0 bases and J by 8 bases, with 14 bases between them. This CDR3 region has 15 residues.

The chain employs TRBV14 and TRBJ2-1; 10 bases are shared with TRBD2. Germline V CDR1 and CDR2: SGHDN, FVKESK. The CDR3 extends over 15 amino acids. The trim removed 4 bases at V and 2 bases at J, leaving 2 bases unmatched. The CDR3 DNA follows: TGTGCCAGCAGCCCTGGACTAGCGGCCTACAATGAGCAGTTCTTC. This translates into CASSPGLAAYNEQFF.

This clone showed up just a few times. The rearrangement joins TRBV5-6 to TRBJ1-3, with a tentative D call TRBD1 (5 bases). V lost 4 bases to trimming and J lost 3 bases, with 14 bases between them. CDR1 and CDR2 (germline): SGHDT, YYEEEE. The CDR3 loop spans 15 amino acids. The CDR3 nucleotides are TGTGCCAGCAGCCTAGGAGCAGGGATTGGAAACACCATATATTTT. Translated: CASSLGAGIGNTIYF.

The chain employs TRBV29-1 and TRBJ1-2; D is perhaps TRBD1 (5 bases). CDR3 size: 13 residues. Germline V gene data show CDR1 as SQVTM and CDR2 as ANQGSEA. The V gene lost 3 bases and the J gene lost 8 bases, with 16 bases spanning the gap. This chain's CDR3 is CSVDAVSREGYTF. In nucleotides, the CDR3 is TGCAGCGTTGATGCTGTGTCCAGGGAAGGCTACACCTTC.

The chain is built from TRBV9 and TRBJ1-6; D unresolved. Looked up from germline, CDR1 is SGDLS and CDR2 is YYNGEE. V was clipped by 5 bases and J by 8 bases, with 14 bases between them. The CDR3 totals 14 residues. The CDR3 region has the DNA TGTGCCAGCAGTCCCCGTGTTTCTGATTCACCCCTCCACTTT. It is translated as CASSPRVSDSPLHF.